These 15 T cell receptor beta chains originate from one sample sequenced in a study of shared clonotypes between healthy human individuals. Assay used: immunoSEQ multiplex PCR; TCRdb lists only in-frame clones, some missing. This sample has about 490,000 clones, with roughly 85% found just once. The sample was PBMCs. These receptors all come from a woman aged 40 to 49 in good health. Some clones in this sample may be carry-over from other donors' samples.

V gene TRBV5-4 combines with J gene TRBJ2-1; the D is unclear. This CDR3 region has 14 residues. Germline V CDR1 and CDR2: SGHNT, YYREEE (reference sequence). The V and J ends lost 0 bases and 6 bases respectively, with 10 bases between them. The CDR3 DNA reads TGTGCCAGCAGCTTGGACTTAACGGGCAATGAGCAGTTCTTC. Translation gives CASSLDLTGNEQFF.

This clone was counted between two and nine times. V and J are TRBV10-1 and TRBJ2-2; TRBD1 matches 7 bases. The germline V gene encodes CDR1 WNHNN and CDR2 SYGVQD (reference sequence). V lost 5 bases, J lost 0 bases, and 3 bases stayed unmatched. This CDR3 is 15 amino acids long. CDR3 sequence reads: CASSLQGTNTGELFF. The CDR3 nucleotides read TGCGCCAGCAGTTTACAGGGGACGAACACCGGGGAGCTGTTTTTT.

The CDR3 sequence: CASSPRLAGAYEQYF. CDR3 bases: TGTGCCAGCAGCCCCAGGCTAGCGGGGGCCTACGAGCAGTACTTC. This chain links TRBV9 with TRBJ2-7, with 10 bases matching TRBD2. J lost 2 bases, V lost 4 bases, and 6 bases had no gene match. Germline assignment: CDR1 SGDLS and CDR2 YYNGEE. The CDR3 is made up of 15 amino acids. The full variable domain, its missing parts supplied by reference TRBV9 and TRBJ2-7, is DSGVTQTPKHLITATGQRVTLRCSPRSGDLSVYWYQQSLDQGLQFLIQYYNGEERAKGNILERFSAQQFPDLHSELNLSSLELGDSALYFCASSPRLAGAYEQYFGPGTRLTVT.

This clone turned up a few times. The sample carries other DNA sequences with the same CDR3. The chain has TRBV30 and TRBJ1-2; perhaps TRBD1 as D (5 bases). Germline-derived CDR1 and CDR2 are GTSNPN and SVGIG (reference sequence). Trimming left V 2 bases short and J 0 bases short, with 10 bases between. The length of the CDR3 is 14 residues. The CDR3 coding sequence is TGTGCCTGGAGTCGGGGGGAGACTAACTATGGCTACACCTTC. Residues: CAWSRGETNYGYTF.

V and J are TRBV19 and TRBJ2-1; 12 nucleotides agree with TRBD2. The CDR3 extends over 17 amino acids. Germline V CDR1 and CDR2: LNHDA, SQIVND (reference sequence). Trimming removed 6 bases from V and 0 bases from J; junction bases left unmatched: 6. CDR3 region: CASSEILAGGSYNEQFF. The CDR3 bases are TGTGCCAGTAGCGAAATACTAGCGGGAGGCTCCTACAATGAGCAGTTCTTC.

CDR3 amino acids: CASSDRGYDYGYTF. CDR3 nucleotide sequence: TGTGCCAGCAGCGACAGGGGGTATGACTATGGCTACACCTTC. V usage is TRBV5-4 and J usage is TRBJ1-2; 9 nucleotides line up with TRBD1. Germline V gene data show CDR1 as SGHNT and CDR2 as YYREEE (reference sequence). After removal of 4 bases from V and 3 bases from J, the junction contained 4 bases not matched to a gene. CDR3 length: 14 amino acids.

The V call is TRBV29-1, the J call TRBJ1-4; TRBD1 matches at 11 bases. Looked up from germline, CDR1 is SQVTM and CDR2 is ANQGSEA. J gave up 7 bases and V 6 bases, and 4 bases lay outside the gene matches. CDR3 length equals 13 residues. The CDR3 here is CSVAGTGGEKLFF. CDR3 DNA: TGCAGCGTGGCCGGGACAGGGGGTGAAAAACTGTTTTTT.

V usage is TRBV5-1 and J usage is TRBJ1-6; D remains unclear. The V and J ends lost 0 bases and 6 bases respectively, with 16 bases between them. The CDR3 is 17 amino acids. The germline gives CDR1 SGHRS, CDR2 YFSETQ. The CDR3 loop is CASSLAVSPTSNSPLHF. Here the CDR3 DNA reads TGCGCCAGCAGCTTGGCTGTCTCGCCAACTTCTAATTCACCCCTCCACTTT.

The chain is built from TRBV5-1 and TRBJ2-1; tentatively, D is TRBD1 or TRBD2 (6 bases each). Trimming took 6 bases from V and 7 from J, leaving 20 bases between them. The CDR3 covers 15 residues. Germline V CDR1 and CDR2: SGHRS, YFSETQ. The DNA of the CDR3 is TGCGCCAGCACCAACAGGGTCGGGGGAAATAATGAGCAGTTCTTC. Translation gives CASTNRVGGNNEQFF.

The CDR3 region has the DNA TGCGCCAGCAGCTTGGGACCAAGCTCTGGAAACACCATATATTTT. Protein product: CASSLGPSSGNTIYF. This chain uses TRBV5-1 with TRBJ1-3; D unclear. The CDR3 is 15 amino acids. The V gene's germline CDR1 is SGHRS and CDR2 YFSETQ. Trimming removed 0 bases at V and 0 bases at J, with 7 bases between.

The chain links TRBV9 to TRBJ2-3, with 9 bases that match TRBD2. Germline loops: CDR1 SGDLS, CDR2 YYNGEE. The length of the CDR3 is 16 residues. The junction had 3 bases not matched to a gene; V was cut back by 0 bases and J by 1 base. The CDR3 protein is CASSVVTSGRTDTQYF. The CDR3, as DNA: TGTGCCAGCAGCGTAGTTACTAGCGGGCGCACAGATACGCAGTATTTT.

Written as DNA, the CDR3 is TGTGCCAGCTCACCACTCGGGACAGGGAACGAAAAACTGTTTTTT. Its translation is CASSPLGTGNEKLFF. This chain links TRBV18 with TRBJ1-4; TRBD1 matches at 9 bases. CDR1 and CDR2 (germline): KGHSH, LQKENI. V trimming: 1 base; J trimming: 8 bases; junction bases outside the gene matches: 5. This CDR3 is built from 15 residues.

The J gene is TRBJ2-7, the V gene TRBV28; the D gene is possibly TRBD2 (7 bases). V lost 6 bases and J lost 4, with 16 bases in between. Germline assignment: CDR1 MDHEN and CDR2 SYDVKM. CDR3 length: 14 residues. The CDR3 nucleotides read TGTGCCAGCAGGGGGGCAGCGGGATCGTACGAGCAGTACTTC. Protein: CASRGAAGSYEQYF.

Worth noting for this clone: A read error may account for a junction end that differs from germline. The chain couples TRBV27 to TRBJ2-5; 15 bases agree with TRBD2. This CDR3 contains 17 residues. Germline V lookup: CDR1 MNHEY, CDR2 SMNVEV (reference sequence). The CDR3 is CASTLRWTSGRGETQYF. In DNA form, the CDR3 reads TGTGCCAGCACTTTAAGGTGGACTAGCGGGAGGGGAGAGACCCAGTACTTC.

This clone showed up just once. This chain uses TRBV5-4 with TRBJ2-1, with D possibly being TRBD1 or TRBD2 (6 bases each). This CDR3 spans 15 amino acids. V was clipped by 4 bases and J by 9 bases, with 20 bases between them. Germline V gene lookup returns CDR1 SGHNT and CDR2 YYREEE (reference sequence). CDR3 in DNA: TGTGCCAGCAGCCCCGGACTTTCCGGAGGGGGTGAGCAGTTCTTC. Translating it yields CASSPGLSGGGEQFF.